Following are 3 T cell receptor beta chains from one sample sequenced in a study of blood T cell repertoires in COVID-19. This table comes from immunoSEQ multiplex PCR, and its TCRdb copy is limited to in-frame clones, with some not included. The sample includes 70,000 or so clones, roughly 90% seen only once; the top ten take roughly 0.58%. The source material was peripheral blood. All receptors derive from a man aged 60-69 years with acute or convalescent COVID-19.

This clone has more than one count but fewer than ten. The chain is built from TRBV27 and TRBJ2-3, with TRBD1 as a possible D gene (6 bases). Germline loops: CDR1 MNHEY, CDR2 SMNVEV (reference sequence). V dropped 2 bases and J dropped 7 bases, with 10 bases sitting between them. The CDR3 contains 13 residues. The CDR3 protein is CASSLQGSYTQYF. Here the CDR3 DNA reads TGTGCCAGCAGTTTACAGGGGAGTTATACGCAGTATTTT.

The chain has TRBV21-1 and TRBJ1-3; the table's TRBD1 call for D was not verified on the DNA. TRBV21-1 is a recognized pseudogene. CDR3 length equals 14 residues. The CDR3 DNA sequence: TGTGCCAGCACCCCACAGGACTCTGGAAACACCATATATTTT. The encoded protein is CASTPQDSGNTIYF.

CDR3 bases: TGTGCCAGTAGTGGGAGACAGGGGAACATCGACGAGCAGTACTTC. Translating gives CASSGRQGNIDEQYF. The rearrangement links TRBV19 to TRBJ2-7, with 8 bases identical to TRBD1. The germline V gene has CDR1 LNHDA and CDR2 SQIVND (reference sequence). The ends lost 5 bases at V and 5 bases at J; junction bases unmatched: 11. This CDR3 contains 15 residues. Complete variable domain (other parts from reference TRBV19 and TRBJ2-7): DGGITQSPKYLFRKEGQNVTLSCEQNLNHDAMYWYRQDPGQGLRLIYYSQIVNDFQKGDIAEGYSVSREKKESFPLTVTSAQKNPTAFYLCASSGRQGNIDEQYFGPGTRLTVT.